The rows below give T cell receptor beta chains drawn from one sample of a study of T cells in Graves' hyperthyroidism and ophthalmopathy. A single record per CDR3 protein comes from TCRdb applying MiXCR to the multiplex PCR reads. In the table there are about 260,000 distinct CDR3 sequences, 25% to 30% of which are singletons. The sequencing input was blood. These receptors originate from a man aged 35-49 years with Graves' hyperthyroidism that later progressed to Graves' ophthalmopathy. CDR3s include the opening cysteine and the closing phenylalanine or tryptophan. D genes are given only for firm matches. Rows give clone size only sometimes, using once, few, many, or a class for an expanded clone.

d_gene	abundance	v_gene	j_gene	CDR3aa	CDR3nt
TRBD1	few	TRBV6-1	TRBJ1-2	CASSPSPGQAYYGYTF	TGTGCCAGCAGTCCCAGTCCGGGACAGGCCTACTATGGCTACACCTTC
TRBD2	many	TRBV6-1	TRBJ2-2	CASSERTSGGPGTGELFF	TGTGCCAGCAGTGAACGGACTTCGGGAGGGCCGGGCACCGGGGAGCTGTTTTTT
-	many	TRBV12-3/TRBV12-4	TRBJ1-2	CASSLSQQRGYTF	TGTGCCAGCAGCCTCAGCCAACAGAGGGGCTACACCTTC
-	many	TRBV10-3	TRBJ1-1	CASQVREFGEAFF	TGTGCCTCCCAGGTTAGGGAGTTCGGTGAAGCTTTCTTT
TRBD1	many	TRBV20-1	TRBJ2-7	CSAKSTGSSAVYEQYF	TGCAGTGCTAAATCGACAGGGTCTTCTGCAGTCTACGAGCAGTACTTC
TRBD1	many	TRBV6-5	TRBJ1-2	CASSYRTGDPLGYTF	TGTGCCAGCAGTTACAGGACAGGGGATCCTCTCGGCTACACCTTC
-	many	TRBV11-2	TRBJ1-2	CASSPVRGGGPGYTF	TGTGCCAGCAGCCCGGTTCGGGGTGGGGGACCTGGCTACACCTTC
-	-	TRBV16	TRBJ1-1	CASSQLERSEDAFF	TGTGCCAGCAGCCAATTGGAACGATCAGAGGACGCTTTCTTT
TRBD1	-	TRBV6-2/TRBV6-3	TRBJ2-2	CASSPNRGANTGELFF	TGTGCCAGCAGTCCAAACAGGGGGGCGAACACCGGGGAGCTGTTTTTT
-	many	TRBV4-2	TRBJ1-2	CASSQDPADGYTF	TGTGCCAGCAGCCAAGACCCAGCGGACGGCTACACCTTC
-	-	TRBV4-1	TRBJ1-2	CASSQVDGDYGYTF	TGCGCCAGCAGCCAAGTGGACGGGGACTATGGCTACACCTTC
TRBD1	many	TRBV27	TRBJ1-1	CASSRQGFRTEAFF	TGTGCCAGCAGTCGACAGGGGTTTAGGACTGAAGCTTTCTTT
TRBD1	-	TRBV6-2/TRBV6-3	TRBJ2-5	CASAPYDRGRWETQYF	TGTGCCAGCGCCCCCTACGACAGGGGGCGGTGGGAGACCCAGTACTTC
-	many	TRBV24-1	TRBJ2-2	CATGRTADGRTGELFF	TGTGCCACCGGAAGGACAGCGGACGGGCGTACCGGGGAGCTGTTTTTT
-	-	TRBV7-3	TRBJ1-2	CASSSDSGLGAGYTF	TGTGCCAGCAGCTCCGATAGCGGATTGGGAGCCGGCTACACCTTC
-	many	TRBV6-1	TRBJ1-2	CASSAGEIYTF	TGTGCCAGCAGTGCTGGGGAGATCTACACCTTC
TRBD1	many	TRBV24-1	TRBJ1-2	CATSDPLTGDGYTF	TGTGCCACCAGTGACCCGTTAACAGGGGATGGCTACACCTTC
TRBD1	many	TRBV11-2	TRBJ2-7	CASRYDRGGSYEQYF	TGTGCCAGCAGATACGACAGGGGCGGTTCCTACGAGCAGTACTTC
TRBD1	-	TRBV6-7	TRBJ2-7	CASSYETGVHEQYF	TGTGCCAGCAGTTACGAGACAGGGGTCCACGAGCAGTACTTC
-	many	TRBV12-3/TRBV12-4	TRBJ2-2	CASSQTGLPSGELFF	TGTGCCAGCAGCCAAACTGGACTCCCCTCCGGGGAGCTGTTTTTT
TRBD2	-	TRBV6-2/TRBV6-3	TRBJ2-5	CASRPSLAGVETQYF	TGTGCCAGCAGGCCCTCCCTAGCGGGAGTTGAGACCCAGTACTTC
TRBD2	-	TRBV2	TRBJ2-5	CASRPSTSGSETQYF	TGTGCCAGCAGACCATCGACTAGCGGGAGTGAGACCCAGTACTTC
-	many	TRBV15	TRBJ2-7	CATSRSWTAYEQYF	TGTGCCACCAGCAGATCGTGGACAGCCTACGAGCAGTACTTC
-	many	TRBV12-3/TRBV12-4	TRBJ2-2	CASSLGFGELFF	TGTGCCAGCAGTCTTGGGTTCGGGGAGCTGTTTTTT
-	few	TRBV5-1	TRBJ1-2	CASSLAHSGANRNYGYTF	TGCGCCAGCAGCTTGGCCCACTCTGGGGCCAACCGTAACTATGGCTACACCTTC
TRBD2	many	TRBV15	TRBJ2-1	CATSRGGTSGKQFF	TGTGCCACCAGCAGGGGTGGGACTAGCGGTAAGCAGTTCTTC
-	-	TRBV28	TRBJ1-3	CASSFHGAAGNTIYF	TGTGCCAGCAGTTTCCACGGGGCGGCGGGAAACACCATATATTTT
-	many	TRBV11-2	TRBJ1-5	CASSLAGLEPQHF	TGTGCCAGCAGCTTGGCCGGGTTGGAGCCCCAGCATTTT
TRBD1	-	TRBV11-3	TRBJ2-7	CASSFIRDRGHEQYF	TGTGCCAGCAGCTTCATCCGGGACAGGGGCCACGAGCAGTACTTC
-	many	TRBV28	TRBJ1-1	CASSVRQNKNTEAFF	TGTGCCAGCAGTGTGAGACAGAATAAAAACACTGAAGCTTTCTTT
-	-	TRBV12-3/TRBV12-4	TRBJ1-3	CASSRSDSGNTIYF	TGTGCCAGCAGCCGAAGCGACTCTGGAAACACCATATATTTT
-	many	TRBV10-1	TRBJ1-1	CASSSGPIKEAFF	TGCGCCAGCAGTTCAGGACCGATCAAGGAAGCTTTCTTT
-	many	TRBV5-1	TRBJ1-1	CASSFIRRNTEAFF	TGCGCCAGCAGCTTTATTCGGAGGAACACTGAAGCTTTCTTT
-	-	TRBV20-1	TRBJ2-7	CSASRPAGSYEQYF	TGCAGTGCTAGCCGTCCGGCGGGATCCTACGAGCAGTACTTC
-	-	TRBV7-2	TRBJ1-1	CASTPGERLNTEAFF	TGTGCCAGCACTCCTGGGGAGAGGCTGAACACTGAAGCTTTCTTT
TRBD1	many	TRBV20-1	TRBJ2-5	CSVFRGETQYF	TGCAGTGTTTTCAGGGGGGAGACCCAGTACTTC
TRBD1	many	TRBV10-3	TRBJ1-5	CAISESGTEALIGNQPQHF	TGTGCCATCAGTGAGTCGGGGACAGAGGCTCTCATCGGCAATCAGCCCCAGCATTTT
-	-	TRBV29-1	TRBJ1-2	CSAISLGGGGYTF	TGCAGCGCTATTTCTCTAGGGGGGGGTGGCTACACCTTC
TRBD1	many	TRBV5-1	TRBJ2-5	CASSPGQGEETQYF	TGCGCCAGCAGCCCCGGACAGGGTGAAGAGACCCAGTACTTC
-	many	TRBV25-1	TRBJ1-3	CASRTSRSGSSGNTIYF	TGTGCCAGCAGAACCTCAAGGTCGGGGAGCTCTGGAAACACCATATATTTT
-	-	TRBV27	TRBJ2-7	CASSLGVGSPLEQYF	TGTGCCAGCAGTTTAGGGGTCGGGAGTCCGCTCGAGCAGTACTTC
-	many	TRBV30	TRBJ2-2	CAWGGQFTGELFF	TGTGCCTGGGGAGGACAGTTCACCGGGGAGCTGTTTTTT
TRBD2	-	TRBV29-1	TRBJ2-7	CSVGPPGLAGLSSYEQYF	TGCAGCGTCGGTCCCCCCGGACTAGCGGGACTGAGCTCCTACGAGCAGTACTTC
-	-	TRBV28	TRBJ1-1	CASSLAPAEAFF	TGTGCCAGCAGTTTAGCTCCTGCTGAAGCTTTCTTT
-	many	TRBV20-1	TRBJ1-1	CSASLAWSTEAFF	TGCAGTGCTAGCTTGGCGTGGAGCACTGAAGCTTTCTTT